A single sample is the source of the 14 T cell receptor beta chains below, sequenced in a study of blood T cell repertoires in COVID-19. Sequencing was performed with immunoSEQ multiplex PCR; in TCRdb, only in-frame clones are kept and a portion is missing. The sample shows 150,000 to 250,000 clones, around four fifths of them seen only once. The sample was PBMCs or T cells enriched from blood (not recorded which). These receptors originate from a man aged 40-49 years who had recovered from COVID-19.

This clone was observed a handful of times. V is TRBV5-8 and J is TRBJ1-4, with 7 bases identical to TRBD1. V gave up 0 bases and J gave up 8 bases; unmatched junction bases: 4. The CDR3 covers 14 residues. Germline lookup yields CDR1 SGHTS and CDR2 YDEGEE. The CDR3 protein is CASSLGQGREKLFF. CDR3 bases: TGTGCCAGCAGCTTGGGACAGGGCAGAGAAAAACTGTTTTTT. Full variable domain (outside the CDR3, taken from reference TRBV5-8 and TRBJ1-4): EAGVTQSPTHLIKTRGQQATLRCSPISGHTSVYWYQQALGLGLQFLLWYDEGEERNRGNFPPRFSGRQFPNYSSELNVNALELEDSALYLCASSLGQGREKLFFGSGTQLSVL.

In this sample, this clone turned up once. V usage is TRBV10-3 and J usage is TRBJ1-3; 10 bases fit TRBD1. The CDR3 consists of 18 residues. Losses at the gene ends were 6 bases for V and 0 bases for J; bases not matched to a gene: 11. The germline V gene encodes CDR1 ENHRY and CDR2 SYGVKD. The CDR3 protein is CAIRPGQGPRSSGNTIYF. The CDR3 nucleotides are TGTGCCATCAGACCGGGACAGGGGCCTCGCTCCTCTGGAAACACCATATATTTT.

This chain links TRBV28 with TRBJ2-7, with TRBD2 matching over 7 bases. Germline V gene sequence: CDR1 MDHEN, CDR2 SYDVKM. With V trimmed by 5 bases and J by 3 bases, 7 bases remained unmatched. The CDR3 extends over 14 amino acids. CDR3 coding DNA: TGTGCCAGCAGTCCTGGAGCGGGACTCTACGAGCAGTACTTC. Protein: CASSPGAGLYEQYF.

This clone occurred once. V gene TRBV3-1 (or the pseudogene TRBV3-2) combines with J gene TRBJ2-2, with D possibly TRBD1 on 5 matching bases. V dropped 1 base and J dropped 4 bases, with 22 bases sitting between them. CDR3 length equals 19 residues. Germline CDR1 and CDR2: LGHDT and YNNKEL (reference sequence). CDR3 sequence (DNA): TGTGCCAGCAGCCAAGTTGGATTATCAAGGGGTAACCCCACCGGGGAGCTGTTTTTT. This sequence encodes CASSQVGLSRGNPTGELFF.

This chain connects TRBV9 to TRBJ2-3; D remains ambiguous. The germline V gene has CDR1 SGDLS and CDR2 YYNGEE. The V end was cut by 4 bases, the J end by 5 bases, with 8 bases between. The CDR3 sequence is 12 residues long. This chain's CDR3 is CASSSPRDTQYF. CDR3 nucleotide sequence: TGTGCCAGCAGCTCCCCTAGAGATACGCAGTATTTT. Combining the CDR3 with reference TRBV9 and TRBJ2-3 gives the whole variable domain DSGVTQTPKHLITATGQRVTLRCSPRSGDLSVYWYQQSLDQGLQFLIQYYNGEERAKGNILERFSAQQFPDLHSELNLSSLELGDSALYFCASSSPRDTQYFGPGTRLTVL.

With regard to this clone: A read error may account for a junction end that differs from germline. The V call is TRBV7-7, the J call TRBJ2-1, with 8 bases that match TRBD2. Germline CDR1 SSHAT, CDR2 FNYEAQ (reference sequence). This CDR3 spans 15 amino acids. In DNA form, the CDR3 reads TGTGCTAGCAGCTTAACTAGCGGAGGCCACAATGAGCAGTTCTTC. Amino acid sequence: CASSLTSGGHNEQFF.

This chain joins TRBV6-5 and TRBJ2-3, with D possibly being TRBD2 (6 bases). CDR1 is MNHEY and CDR2 is SVGAGI in the germline V gene. The CDR3 is 16 amino acids. V lost 1 base, J lost 4 bases, and 15 bases lay in between. CDR3 in amino acids: CASSYLRSGRSDTQYF. CDR3 in DNA: TGTGCCAGCAGTTACTTGAGGTCAGGGAGGTCAGATACGCAGTATTTT.

The chain combines TRBV9 with TRBJ2-1, with 12 bases fitting TRBD2. V was pared by 3 bases and J by 7 bases, with 5 bases of the junction left unmatched. This CDR3 has 15 residues. Germline assignment: CDR1 SGDLS and CDR2 YYNGEE. CDR3 DNA sequence: TGTGCCAGCAGCGCCTCTAGCGGGGGGGGGAATGAGCAGTTCTTC. Protein product: CASSASSGGGNEQFF.

A word on this clone: Because the CDR3's place on the DNA is in doubt, the DNA is left out and the CDR3 is given as listed by TCRdb. The chain is built from TRBV27 and TRBJ2-6; the table names TRBD2, a call not compared with the DNA. A total of 15 residues make up the CDR3, ends included. The germline V gene has CDR1 MNHEY and CDR2 SMNVEV (reference sequence). The CDR3 is CASSSSVSGANVLTF.

This clone was detected once. This chain links TRBV13 with TRBJ2-1; a weak D match, TRBD1 (6 bases). Germline V gives CDR1 PRHDT, CDR2 FYEKMQ (reference sequence). The CDR3 spans 13 residues. Trimming cost V 4 bases and J 11 bases, with 15 bases left between them. The CDR3 loop is CASSWTESMKQFF. The CDR3 DNA reads as TGTGCCAGCAGCTGGACAGAATCAATGAAGCAGTTCTTC.

The chain joins TRBV9 to TRBJ1-2; D gene ambiguous. Germline V gene lookup returns CDR1 SGDLS and CDR2 YYNGEE. The CDR3 contains 13 residues. V shed 4 bases and J shed 7 bases, with 14 bases lying between them. DNA for the CDR3: TGTGCCAGCAGCCTCATCGGGAGGGCTGGCTACACCTTC. This encodes CASSLIGRAGYTF.

This clone turned up a few times. The V gene is TRBV5-1, the J gene TRBJ2-5, with D possibly matching TRBD2 (5 bases). CDR1 is SGHRS and CDR2 is YFSETQ in the germline V gene. The V gene lost 3 bases and the J gene lost 7 bases, with 16 bases spanning the gap. The CDR3 runs 14 residues. The CDR3 protein is CASSSGILTGTQYF. The CDR3 DNA reads TGCGCCAGCAGCTCCGGGATCCTTACCGGGACCCAGTACTTC.

This clone was seen a single time. This chain connects TRBV3-1 (or the pseudogene TRBV3-2) to TRBJ2-4, with 13 positions matching TRBD2. CDR1 LGHDT and CDR2 YNNKEL come from the germline V gene (reference sequence). Trimming at V came to 2 bases and at J to 6 bases, leaving 4 bases not matched to a gene. The CDR3 consists of 16 residues. The CDR3 is CASSQRTSGSGNIQYF. CDR3 DNA: TGTGCCAGCAGCCAACGGACTAGCGGGAGTGGAAACATTCAGTACTTC.

This sequence joins TRBV7-9 and TRBJ1-1; D remains ambiguous. Germline V gene sequence: CDR1 SEHNR, CDR2 FQNEAQ (reference sequence). V lost 4 bases and J 4 bases, leaving 13 bases between the germline ends. The CDR3 sequence is 14 residues long. The CDR3 DNA reads TGTGCCAGCAGCTCCGGGTCCCGAGGCACTGAAGCTTTCTTT. Protein: CASSSGSRGTEAFF.